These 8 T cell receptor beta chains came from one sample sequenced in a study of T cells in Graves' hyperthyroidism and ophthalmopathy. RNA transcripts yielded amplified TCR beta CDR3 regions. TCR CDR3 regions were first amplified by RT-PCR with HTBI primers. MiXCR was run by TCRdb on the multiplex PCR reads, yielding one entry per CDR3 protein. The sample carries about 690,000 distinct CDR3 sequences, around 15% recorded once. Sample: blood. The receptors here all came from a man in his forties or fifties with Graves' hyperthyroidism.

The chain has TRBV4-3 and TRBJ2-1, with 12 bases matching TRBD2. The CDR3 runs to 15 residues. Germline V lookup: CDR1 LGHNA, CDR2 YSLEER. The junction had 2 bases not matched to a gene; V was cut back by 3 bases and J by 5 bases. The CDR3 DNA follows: TGCGCCAGCAGCCACCCTAGCGGGAGGGACAATGAGCAGTTCTTC. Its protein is CASSHPSGRDNEQFF.

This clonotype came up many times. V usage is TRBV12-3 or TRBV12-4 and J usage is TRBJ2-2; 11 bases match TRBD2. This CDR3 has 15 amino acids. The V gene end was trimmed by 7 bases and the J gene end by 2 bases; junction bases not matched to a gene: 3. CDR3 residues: CASKLAGDNTGELFF. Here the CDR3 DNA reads TGTGCCAGCAAACTAGCGGGAGACAACACCGGGGAGCTGTTTTTT.

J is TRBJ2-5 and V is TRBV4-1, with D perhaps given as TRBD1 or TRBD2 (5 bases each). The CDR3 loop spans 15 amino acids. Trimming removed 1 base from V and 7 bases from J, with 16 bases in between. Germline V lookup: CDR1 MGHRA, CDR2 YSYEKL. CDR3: CASSQVVRDEATQYF. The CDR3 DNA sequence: TGCGCCAGCAGCCAAGTCGTCAGGGACGAAGCGACCCAGTACTTC.

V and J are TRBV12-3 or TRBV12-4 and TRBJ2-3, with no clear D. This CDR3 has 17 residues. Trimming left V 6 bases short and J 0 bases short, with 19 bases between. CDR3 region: CASSMGRQAASTDTQYF. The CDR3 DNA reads TGTGCCAGCAGCATGGGCCGGCAGGCCGCTAGCACAGATACGCAGTATTTT.

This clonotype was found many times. This chain's CDR3 is CASSFRGFAEAFF. CDR3 nucleotides: TGTGCCAGCAGTTTTCGTGGTTTTGCTGAAGCTTTCTTT. The chain is built from TRBV12-3 or TRBV12-4 and TRBJ1-1; D is unclear. The CDR3 runs to 13 residues. The V end was cut by 3 bases, the J end by 6 bases, with 11 bases between.

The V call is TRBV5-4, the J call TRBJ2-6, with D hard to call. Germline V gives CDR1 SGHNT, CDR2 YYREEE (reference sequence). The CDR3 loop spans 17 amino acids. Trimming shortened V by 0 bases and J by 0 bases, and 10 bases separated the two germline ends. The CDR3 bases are TGTGCCAGCAGCTTGGTTGGCATCCTCTCTGGGGCCAACGTCCTGACTTTC. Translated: CASSLVGILSGANVLTF. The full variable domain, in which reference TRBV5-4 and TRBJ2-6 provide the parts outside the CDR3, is ETGVTQSPTHLIKTRGQQVTLRCSSQSGHNTVSWYQQALGQGPQFIFQYYREEENGRGNFPPRFSGLQFPNYSSELNVNALELDDSALYLCASSLVGILSGANVLTFGAGSRLTVL.

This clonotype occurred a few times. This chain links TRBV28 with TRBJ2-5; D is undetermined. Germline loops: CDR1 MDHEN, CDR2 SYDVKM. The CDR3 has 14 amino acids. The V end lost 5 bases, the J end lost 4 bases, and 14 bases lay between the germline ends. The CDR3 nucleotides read TGTGCCAGCAGTCCTCGGGCCGTGGGAGAGACCCAGTACTTC. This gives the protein CASSPRAVGETQYF. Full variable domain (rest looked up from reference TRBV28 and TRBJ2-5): DVKVTQSSRYLVKRTGEKVFLECVQDMDHENMFWYRQDPGLGLRLIYFSYDVKMKEKGDIPEGYSVSREKKERFSLILESASTNQTSMYLCASSPRAVGETQYFGPGTRLLVL.

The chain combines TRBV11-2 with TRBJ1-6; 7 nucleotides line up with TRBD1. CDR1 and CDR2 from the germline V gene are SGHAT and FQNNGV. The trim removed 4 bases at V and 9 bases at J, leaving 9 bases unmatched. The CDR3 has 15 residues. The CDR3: CASSSTGWVGSPLHF. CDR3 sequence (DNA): TGTGCCAGCAGCTCGACAGGGTGGGTTGGTTCACCCCTCCACTTT.